The sequence of this T cell receptor (beta chain) was determined in a study of blood T cell repertoires in COVID-19 (dated by TCRdb to 2019 to 2021). About the investigation overall: Collaborator samples came from the United States, Italy and Spain and covered acute and convalescent phases of COVID-19. The dataset comprised deeply sampled blood TCRbeta repertoires from subjects exposed to, actively infected with, or recovered from COVID-19. Samples were obtained from the ongoing ImmuneRACE study (first 160 participants) and from over 1,000 subjects provided by 6 global collaborators. HLA class I and class II types, where available, came from metadata supplied by the sample provider rather than from assay-based typing. The sample metadata nearly always contained a de-identified subject ID, COVID-19 status, age in years and sex. The material from the prospective study consisted of cDNA or gDNA derived from T cells, B-cell-depleted T cells, or PBMCs. A freely available public database, intended as a resource for researchers studying the immune response to SARS-CoV-2, is where the repertoires were released. Findings and caveats that apply to the study as a whole: How much clinical and demographic metadata was included differed by source and by participant, and the metadata was provided uncurated.

TCRbeta CDR3 regions were amplified from genomic DNA by means of the immunoSEQ Assay, a bias-controlled multiplex PCR. As for the original processing: The number of nucleated cells in each sample was estimated from the amplification of reference gene primers within the assay. Sequence reads were collapsed and filtered to measure the absolute abundance of every unique TCRbeta CDR3 rearrangement. For each sample, productive Simpson clonality was calculated as the square root of Simpson's diversity index over productive rearrangements. TCRdb obtained this table from immuneACCESS and retained in-frame rearrangements with V and J assigned. These tables miss some clones; where compared with another copy, unresolved V genes account for less than half of the shortfall, and the remainder is unexplained. That table gives V, J and clone size, and the DNA gave D and trimming. This sample is represented by hundreds of thousands of clones; 87% of them were singletons. The ten largest account for approximately 12% of the sample.

Another Seattle source contributed samples from volunteer blood donors who had recovered from COVID-19. Collaborating institutions collected whole blood in K2EDTA tubes following their own protocols. Collaborator samples were shipped for TCRbeta analysis as frozen whole blood, isolated PBMCs, or DNA extracted from either sample type. The cysteine opens and the phenylalanine closes a CDR3 of 14 amino acids. The sequence is cut down to CDR3 DNA, 42 bases in frame from base 1. The germline V gene encodes CDR1 MNHEY and CDR2 SVGEGT. Cut back by 0 bases and 3 bases, the V and J ends lie 9 bases apart. This clone turned up a few times. Its antigen remains undetermined. It has no much larger one-base neighbor in the sample; base qualities were not kept.

The sequenced material came from peripheral blood. The chain was built from TRBV6-2 or TRBV6-3 and TRBJ2-7; possibly the D gene is TRBD1, per 6 matching bases. This TCR was recovered from a young woman who had recovered from COVID-19. At the DNA level, the sequence is TGTGCCAGCAGTTACTCGAGGGGGAGCTACGAGCAGTACTTC. It translates to CASSYSRGSYEQYF.